This T cell receptor (beta chain) comes out of a study of CD8 T cells in ankylosing spondylitis. By quantitative 5'-RACE with molecular barcodes, the TCR beta libraries were made. TCRdb used MiXCR to reprocess the 5' RACE reads, holding one entry per CDR3 protein. The table shows fewer than 450,000 distinct CDR3 sequences, with 17% occurring only once. The CDR3 has 16 amino acids. V trimming: 4 bases; J trimming: 6 bases; junction bases outside the gene matches: 8. Germline V lookup: CDR1 MNHEY, CDR2 SVGEGT. With respect to this clonotype: Its specificity is not known.

Study-wide results and limits: What seemed typical of ankylosing spondylitis blood was a TCR beta motif built from eight highly homologous variants.

Material: blood, either unsorted or a sorted T cell fraction (not recorded which). The TCR was taken from a male donor with ankylosing spondylitis. The chain combines TRBV6-2 or TRBV6-3 with TRBJ2-1; 11 bases match TRBD1. The CDR3 nucleotides read TGTGCCAGCAGTTCTAGGGGGACAGGGGGAGGCAATGAGCAGTTCTTC. Encoded protein: CASSSRGTGGGNEQFF.